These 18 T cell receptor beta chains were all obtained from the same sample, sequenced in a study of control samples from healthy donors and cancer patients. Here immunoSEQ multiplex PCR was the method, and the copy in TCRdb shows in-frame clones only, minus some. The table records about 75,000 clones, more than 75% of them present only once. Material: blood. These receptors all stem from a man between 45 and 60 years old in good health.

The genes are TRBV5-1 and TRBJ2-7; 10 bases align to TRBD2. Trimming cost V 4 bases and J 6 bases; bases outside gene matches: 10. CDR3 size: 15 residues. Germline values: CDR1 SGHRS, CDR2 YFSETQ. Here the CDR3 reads CASSLSSGSQGEQYF. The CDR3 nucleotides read TGCGCCAGCAGCCTATCTAGCGGGAGCCAGGGCGAGCAGTACTTC.

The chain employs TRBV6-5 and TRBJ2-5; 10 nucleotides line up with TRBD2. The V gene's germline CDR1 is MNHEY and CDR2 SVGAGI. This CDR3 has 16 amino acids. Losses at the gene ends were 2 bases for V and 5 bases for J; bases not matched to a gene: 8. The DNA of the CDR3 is TGTGCCAGCAGTTACAGGGCTAGCGGGAGTAGGGAGACCCAGTACTTC. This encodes CASSYRASGSRETQYF.

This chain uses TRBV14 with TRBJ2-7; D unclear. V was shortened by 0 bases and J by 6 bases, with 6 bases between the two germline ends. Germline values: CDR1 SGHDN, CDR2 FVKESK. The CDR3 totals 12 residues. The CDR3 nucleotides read TGTGCCAGCAGCCAAGACGTTCGCGAGCAGTACTTC. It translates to CASSQDVREQYF.

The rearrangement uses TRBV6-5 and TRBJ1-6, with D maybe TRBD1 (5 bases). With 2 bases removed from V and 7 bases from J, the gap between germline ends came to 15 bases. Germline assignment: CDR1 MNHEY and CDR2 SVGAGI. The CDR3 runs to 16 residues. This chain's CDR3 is CASSYGGGSLNSPLHF. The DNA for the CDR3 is TGTGCCAGCAGTTACGGCGGGGGTTCTTTGAATTCACCCCTCCACTTT.

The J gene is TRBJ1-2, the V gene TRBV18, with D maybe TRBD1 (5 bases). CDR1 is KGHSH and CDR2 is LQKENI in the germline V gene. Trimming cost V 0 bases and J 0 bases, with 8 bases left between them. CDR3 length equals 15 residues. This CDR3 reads CASSPPTTANYGYTF. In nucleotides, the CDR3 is TGTGCCAGCTCACCACCTACGACAGCTAACTATGGCTACACCTTC.

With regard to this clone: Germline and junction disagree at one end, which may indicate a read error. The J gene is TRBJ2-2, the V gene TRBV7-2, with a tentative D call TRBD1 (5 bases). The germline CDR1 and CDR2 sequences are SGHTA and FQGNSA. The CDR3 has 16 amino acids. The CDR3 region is CASNLSGAGNTGELFF. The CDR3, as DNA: TGTGCCAGCAACTTAAGTGGGGCAGGGAACACCGGGGAGCTGTTTTTT.

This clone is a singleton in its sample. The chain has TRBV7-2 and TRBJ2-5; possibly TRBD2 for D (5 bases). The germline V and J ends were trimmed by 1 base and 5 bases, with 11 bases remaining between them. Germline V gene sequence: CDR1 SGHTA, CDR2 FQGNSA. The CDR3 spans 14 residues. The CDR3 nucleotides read TGTGCCAGCAGCTTAGATTGGGAGAGGGAGACCCAGTACTTC. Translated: CASSLDWERETQYF.

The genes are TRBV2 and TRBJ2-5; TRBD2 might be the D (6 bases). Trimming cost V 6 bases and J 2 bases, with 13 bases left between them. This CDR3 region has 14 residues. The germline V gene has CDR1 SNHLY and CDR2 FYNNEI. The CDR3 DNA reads TGTGCCAGCAGAACGGGAGCTGGTCAAGAGACCCAGTACTTC. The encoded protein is CASRTGAGQETQYF. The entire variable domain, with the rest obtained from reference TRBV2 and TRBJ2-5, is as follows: EPEVTQTPSHQVTQMGQEVILRCVPISNHLYFYWYRQILGQKVEFLVSFYNNEISEKSEIFDDQFSVERPDGSNFTLKIRSTKLEDSAMYFCASRTGAGQETQYFGPGTRLLVL.

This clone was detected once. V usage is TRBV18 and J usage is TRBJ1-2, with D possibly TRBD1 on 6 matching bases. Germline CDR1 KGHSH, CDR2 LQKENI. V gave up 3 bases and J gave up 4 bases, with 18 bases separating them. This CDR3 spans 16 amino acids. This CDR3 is CASSPGPGAGAYGYTF. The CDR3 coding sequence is TGTGCCAGCTCACCCGGCCCGGGGGCGGGGGCCTATGGCTACACCTTC.

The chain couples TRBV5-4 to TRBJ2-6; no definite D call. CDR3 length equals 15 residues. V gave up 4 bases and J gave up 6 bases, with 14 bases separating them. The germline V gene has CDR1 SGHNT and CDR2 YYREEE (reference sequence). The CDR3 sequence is CASSPRSAPANVLTF. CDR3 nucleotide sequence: TGTGCCAGCAGCCCCCGATCGGCCCCGGCCAACGTCCTGACTTTC.

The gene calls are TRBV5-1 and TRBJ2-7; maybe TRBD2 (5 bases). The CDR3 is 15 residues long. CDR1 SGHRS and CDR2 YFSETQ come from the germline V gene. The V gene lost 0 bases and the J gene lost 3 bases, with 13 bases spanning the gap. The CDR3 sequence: CASSLAGNSLYEQYF. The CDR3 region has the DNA TGCGCCAGCAGCTTGGCCGGGAACAGTCTCTACGAGCAGTACTTC.

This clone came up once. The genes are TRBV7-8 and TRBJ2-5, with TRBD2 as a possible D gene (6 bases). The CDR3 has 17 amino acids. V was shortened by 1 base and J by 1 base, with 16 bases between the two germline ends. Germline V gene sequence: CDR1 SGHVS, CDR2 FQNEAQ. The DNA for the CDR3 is TGTGCCAGCAGCTTAGAAGCTAAGCGGGCCCTCCAAGAGACCCAGTACTTC. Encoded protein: CASSLEAKRALQETQYF.

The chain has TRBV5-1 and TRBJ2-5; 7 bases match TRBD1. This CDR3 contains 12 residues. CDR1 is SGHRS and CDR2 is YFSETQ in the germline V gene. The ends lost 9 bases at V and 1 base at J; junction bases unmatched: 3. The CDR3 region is CATRTGQETQYF. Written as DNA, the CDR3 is TGCGCCACCAGGACAGGCCAAGAGACCCAGTACTTC.

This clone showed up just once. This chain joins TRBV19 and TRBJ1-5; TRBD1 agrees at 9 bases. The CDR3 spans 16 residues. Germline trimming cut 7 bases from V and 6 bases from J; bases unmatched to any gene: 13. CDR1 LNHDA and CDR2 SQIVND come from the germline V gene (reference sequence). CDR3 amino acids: CASNPLQGATSQPQHF. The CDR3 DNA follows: TGTGCCAGTAACCCCCTACAGGGGGCGACGAGTCAGCCCCAGCATTTT.

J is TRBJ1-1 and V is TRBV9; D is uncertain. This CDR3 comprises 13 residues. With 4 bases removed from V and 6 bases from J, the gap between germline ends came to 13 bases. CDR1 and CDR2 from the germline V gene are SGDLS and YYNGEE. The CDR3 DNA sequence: TGTGCCAGCAGCCCTGAAGGGATAGCTGAAGCTTTCTTT. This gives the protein CASSPEGIAEAFF.

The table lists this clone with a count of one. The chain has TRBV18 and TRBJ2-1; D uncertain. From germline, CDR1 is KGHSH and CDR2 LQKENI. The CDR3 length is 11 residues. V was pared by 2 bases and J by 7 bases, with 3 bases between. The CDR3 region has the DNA TGTGCCAGCTCACCAGGGAATGAGCAGTTCTTC. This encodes CASSPGNEQFF.

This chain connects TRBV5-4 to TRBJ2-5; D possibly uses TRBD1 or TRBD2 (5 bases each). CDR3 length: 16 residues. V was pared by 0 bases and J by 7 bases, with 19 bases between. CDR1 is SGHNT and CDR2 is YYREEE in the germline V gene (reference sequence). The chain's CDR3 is CASSLDLGTPDGTQYF. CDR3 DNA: TGTGCCAGCAGCTTGGACCTGGGGACGCCGGACGGGACCCAGTACTTC.

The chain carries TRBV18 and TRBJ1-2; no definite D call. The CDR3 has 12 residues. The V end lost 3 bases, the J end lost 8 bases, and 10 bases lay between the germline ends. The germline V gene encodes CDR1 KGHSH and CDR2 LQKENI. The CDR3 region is CASSPGSRGYTF. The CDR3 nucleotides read TGTGCCAGCTCACCCGGATCTCGGGGCTACACCTTC.